Each of the 19 T cell receptor beta chains below was sequenced from the same sample in a study of blood T cell repertoires in COVID-19. The protocol was immunoSEQ multiplex PCR, while the TCRdb copy is restricted to in-frame clones and leaves out a portion. The data contain 150,000 to 200,000 clones, 65% to 85% of them singletons. The specimen sequenced was PBMCs or T cells enriched from blood (not recorded which). All receptors derive from a woman in her forties or fifties in a cohort exposed to, infected with or recovered from COVID-19 (not recorded which).

V gene TRBV28 combines with J gene TRBJ2-1; 15 nucleotides agree with TRBD2. Germline lookup yields CDR1 MDHEN and CDR2 SYDVKM. The CDR3 covers 18 residues. The trim removed 5 bases at V and 3 bases at J, leaving 8 bases unmatched. The CDR3 coding sequence is TGTGCCAGCAGTGGACTTGGGACTAGCGGGAGGAGCTACAATGAGCAGTTCTTC. Amino acid sequence: CASSGLGTSGRSYNEQFF.

V gene TRBV12-3 or TRBV12-4 combines with J gene TRBJ2-5, with D possibly matching TRBD1 (5 bases). The V gene lost 4 bases and the J gene lost 5 bases, with 8 bases spanning the gap. The CDR3 contains 12 residues. The CDR3 nucleotides read TGTGCCAGCAGTTGGGGCGAGGAGACCCAGTACTTC. This gives the protein CASSWGEETQYF.

This clone was counted a few times. This chain uses TRBV28 with TRBJ2-5, with 8 bases lining up with TRBD1. The CDR3 length is 15 residues. Germline trimming cut 5 bases from V and 5 bases from J; bases unmatched to any gene: 10. Looked up from germline, CDR1 is MDHEN and CDR2 is SYDVKM. The CDR3 DNA reads as TGTGCCAGCAGTCTCGACAGGGGACTCAAGGAGACCCAGTACTTC. Its translation: CASSLDRGLKETQYF.

V and J are TRBV6-5 and TRBJ2-1; D is perhaps TRBD2 (6 bases). The CDR3 has 13 residues. Germline CDR1 is MNHEY and CDR2 is SVGAGI. V gave up 6 bases and J gave up 14 bases, with 20 bases separating them. This chain's CDR3 is CASSGSRMASKFF. CDR3 nucleotide sequence: TGTGCCAGCAGCGGGAGTCGAATGGCGAGCAAGTTCTTC.

The chain employs TRBV19 and TRBJ1-1; the D gene is possibly TRBD1 (6 bases). Per germline, CDR1 LNHDA and CDR2 SQIVND (reference sequence). Trimming cost V 4 bases and J 1 base, with 16 bases left between them. There are 16 residues in the CDR3. CDR3 amino acids: CASSRVVRGPNTEAFF. The CDR3 region has the DNA TGTGCCAGTAGTAGGGTAGTCAGGGGCCCGAACACTGAAGCTTTCTTT.

The chain links TRBV5-1 to TRBJ2-6; TRBD1 aligns across 8 bases. Per the germline V gene, CDR1 is SGHRS and CDR2 is YFSETQ. V lost 5 bases, J lost 0 bases, and 7 bases stayed unmatched. There are 17 residues in the CDR3. The CDR3 DNA sequence: TGCGCCAGCAGTTCCGGGACAGGCTTCTCTGGGGCCAACGTCCTGACTTTC. This gives the protein CASSSGTGFSGANVLTF.

This chain uses TRBV5-1 with TRBJ2-2; TRBD1 matches 9 bases. The CDR3 totals 15 residues. Germline assignment: CDR1 SGHRS and CDR2 YFSETQ. V shed 0 bases and J 7 bases; nucleotides not matched to a gene: 4. The CDR3 is CASSLEGQGFGELFF. The CDR3 DNA follows: TGCGCCAGCAGCTTGGAAGGACAGGGGTTCGGGGAGCTGTTTTTT.

The V gene is TRBV7-2, the J gene TRBJ2-2, with D possibly TRBD1 on 7 matching bases. Trimming took 3 bases from V and 4 from J, leaving 12 bases between them. The CDR3 covers 15 residues. Germline CDR1 reads SGHTA; CDR2 reads FQGNSA. CDR3 amino acids: CASSFRQGGTGELFF. Written as DNA, the CDR3 is TGTGCCAGCAGCTTTAGGCAGGGGGGCACCGGGGAGCTGTTTTTT. The full variable domain, rest sourced from reference TRBV7-2 and TRBJ2-2, is GAGVSQSPSNKVTEKGKDVELRCDPISGHTALYWYRQSLGQGLEFLIYFQGNSAPDKSGLPSDRFSAERTGGSVSTLTIQRTQQEDSAVYLCASSFRQGGTGELFFGEGSRLTVL.

This chain joins TRBV9 and TRBJ1-2, with 9 bases aligning to TRBD1. The CDR3 sequence is 16 residues long. Germline V gene lookup returns CDR1 SGDLS and CDR2 YYNGEE. The V gene end was trimmed by 2 bases and the J gene end by 0 bases; junction bases not matched to a gene: 5. CDR3 nucleotide sequence: TGTGCCAGCAGCGTGGGACAGGGATCGTCTAACTATGGCTACACCTTC. Protein sequence: CASSVGQGSSNYGYTF.

The V call is TRBV7-2, the J call TRBJ1-1, with 11 bases aligning to TRBD1. The CDR3 loop spans 12 amino acids. Trimming took 5 bases from V and 11 from J; bases not matched to a gene: 4. CDR1 and CDR2 from the germline V gene are SGHTA and FQGNSA. Here the CDR3 reads CASSRDRGIAFF. The CDR3 coding sequence is TGTGCCAGCAGCCGGGACAGGGGGATCGCTTTCTTT. Full variable domain (remainder filled in from reference TRBV7-2 and TRBJ1-1): GAGVSQSPSNKVTEKGKDVELRCDPISGHTALYWYRQSLGQGLEFLIYFQGNSAPDKSGLPSDRFSAERTGGSVSTLTIQRTQQEDSAVYLCASSRDRGIAFFGQGTRLTVV.

This clone was seen just once. The chain recombines TRBV2 with TRBJ1-1; D unresolved. CDR3 length equals 13 residues. Germline assignment: CDR1 SNHLY and CDR2 FYNNEI. The V and J ends lost 5 bases and 4 bases respectively, with 11 bases between them. The CDR3 region has the DNA TGTGCCAGCAGTCTGTCCCAGGTCACTGAAGCTTTCTTT. As protein: CASSLSQVTEAFF.

The J gene is TRBJ1-5, the V gene TRBV19, with 7 bases that match TRBD1. V trimming: 7 bases; J trimming: 2 bases; junction bases outside the gene matches: 8. The CDR3 spans 15 residues. From germline, CDR1 is LNHDA and CDR2 SQIVND (reference sequence). CDR3 region: CASIDRARGNQPQHF. As DNA, the CDR3 is TGTGCCAGTATTGACAGGGCGAGAGGCAATCAGCCCCAGCATTTT.

Only one count was recorded for this clone. V and J are TRBV28 and TRBJ2-2, with D perhaps matching TRBD1 (6 bases). This CDR3 region has 14 residues. V was pared by 8 bases and J by 6 bases, with 16 bases between. CDR1 is MDHEN, CDR2 SYDVKM, per germline. CDR3 bases: TGTGCCAGCCAGCCATCGTCAGGGGCCGGGGAGCTGTTTTTT. Translated, it gives CASQPSSGAGELFF.

The table lists this clone with a count of one. The same CDR3 arises from other DNA sequences in this sample as well. The chain recombines TRBV5-1 with TRBJ2-1; 7 nucleotides match TRBD1. The CDR3 spans 15 residues. The J segment lost 0 bases and the V segment lost 0 bases, leaving 0 bases of the junction unmatched. CDR1 is SGHRS, CDR2 YFSETQ, per germline. For the CDR3, the DNA is TGCGCCAGCAGCTTGGGGGACAGCTCCTACAATGAGCAGTTCTTC. Encoded protein: CASSLGDSSYNEQFF.

The chain couples TRBV5-1 to TRBJ2-2; tentative D call: TRBD1 (5 bases). CDR3 length: 14 residues. V lost 6 bases to trimming and J lost 4 bases, with 13 bases between them. Germline loops: CDR1 SGHRS, CDR2 YFSETQ. The DNA of the CDR3 is TGCGCCAGCACCCAGGGTTATGGCACCGGGGAGCTGTTTTTT. This sequence encodes CASTQGYGTGELFF.

V gene TRBV5-4 combines with J gene TRBJ2-6; D is ambiguous. Per the germline V gene, CDR1 is SGHNT and CDR2 is YYREEE (reference sequence). Trimming shortened V by 4 bases and J by 2 bases, and 4 bases separated the two germline ends. The CDR3 covers 13 residues. CDR3 residues: CASSLPGANVLTF. In DNA form, the CDR3 reads TGTGCCAGCAGCCTTCCTGGGGCCAACGTCCTGACTTTC.

The V gene is TRBV9, the J gene TRBJ2-7; no clear D gene. Germline V lookup: CDR1 SGDLS, CDR2 YYNGEE. Trimming cost V 3 bases and J 1 base, with 5 bases left between them. The CDR3 is 12 amino acids. The CDR3 DNA reads as TGTGCCAGCAGCGGAGGTTCCTACGAGCAGTACTTC. This gives the protein CASSGGSYEQYF.

V usage is TRBV19 and J usage is TRBJ2-2, with 9 bases that match TRBD2. Per the germline V gene, CDR1 is LNHDA and CDR2 is SQIVND (reference sequence). Losses at the gene ends were 4 bases for V and 6 bases for J; bases not matched to a gene: 9. This CDR3 spans 16 amino acids. CDR3 region: CASSTSGGGGPGELFF. For the CDR3, the DNA is TGTGCCAGTAGTACCTCTGGCGGGGGGGGACCCGGGGAGCTGTTTTTT.

This clone has only a few counts. The V call is TRBV7-8, the J call TRBJ2-2, with TRBD2 matching over 9 bases. After removal of 2 bases from V and 6 bases from J, the junction contained 4 bases not matched to a gene. Germline lookup yields CDR1 SGHVS and CDR2 FQNEAQ. The CDR3 covers 15 residues. The CDR3 bases are TGTGCCAGCAGCTTAAGAGCGGGGGGATCCGGGGAGCTGTTTTTT. Translated: CASSLRAGGSGELFF.